This T cell receptor beta chain was obtained from a study of CD8 T cells in ankylosing spondylitis. Findings and limits, study-wide: Significantly higher representation of disease-linked clones was reported for matched ankylosing spondylitis synovial fluid. A TCR beta motif of under ten highly homologous variants appeared characteristic of ankylosing spondylitis blood.

This clonotype was seen only a few times. Antigen: not known. Trimming cost V 0 bases and J 5 bases, with 8 bases left between them. Per germline, CDR1 SGHRS and CDR2 YFSETQ. This CDR3 region has 14 residues. Via MiXCR, TCRdb re-called the 5' RACE reads, giving one row per CDR3 protein. Among around 440,000 distinct CDR3 sequences listed, roughly 18% were seen once. The V and J genes are TRBV5-1 and TRBJ1-4; D is possibly TRBD1 (5 bases). Specimen: blood, either unsorted or a sorted T cell fraction (not recorded which). This receptor was obtained from a male donor with ankylosing spondylitis. The CDR3 sequence is CASSLDGGNEKLFF. DNA for the CDR3: TGCGCCAGCAGCTTGGACGGGGGGAATGAAAAACTGTTTTTT.